This T cell receptor beta chain was documented in a study of blood T cell repertoires in COVID-19. Study details: The study drew acute and convalescent COVID-19 samples from the United States, Italy and Spain. T cells, B-cell-depleted T cells, or PBMCs supplied cDNA or gDNA.

In the original workflow: Amplified reference gene primers provided the basis for estimating nucleated cell counts. Repertoires were generated with immunoSEQ multiplex PCR, while TCRdb's copy carries only in-frame clones and drops some. V and J calls and clone size are those listed in that table; D and trimming were worked out from the DNA. The sample lists around 260,000 clones, roughly 86% occurring once. Germline loops: CDR1 MDHEN, CDR2 SYDVKM. This CDR3 is 16 amino acids long. J gave up 2 bases and V 7 bases, and 8 bases lay outside the gene matches. This chain connects TRBV28 to TRBJ2-6; 7 nucleotides agree with TRBD1. Material: peripheral blood. This clonotype was obtained from a man aged 18-30 years with active or convalescent COVID-19. In DNA, the CDR3 is TGTGCCAGCACCGACAGGGCACTCACTGGGGCCAACGTCCTGACTTTC. Translated, it gives CASTDRALTGANVLTF.